This TCR beta chain was sequenced for a study of cytomegalovirus exposure and HLA in healthy donors. Study-level background: In a previous analysis, nearly 120 million unique TCR beta sequences were found from 150 million to 200 million T cells.

Vbeta (60) and Jbeta (13) primers were used in the PCR. TCRdb keeps only in-frame clones here, not all; method: immunoSEQ multiplex PCR. The sample lists under 200,000 clones, less than 90% seen once, with approximately 4.1% in the top ten. Notes on the study in general: In an earlier analysis, most TCR beta V segments were productive about 87% or about 30% of the time. Sequence variants that were highly shared formed a cluster that was likely a sequencing artifact.

The CDR3 length is 18 residues. V lost 4 bases and J lost 1, with 24 bases in between. Germline-derived CDR1 and CDR2 are SGHNT and YYREEE (reference sequence). Concerning this clone: Its target is unknown.

The receptor was derived from a woman aged 45-60 years in good health and CMV-seropositive. Source material: PBMCs. This chain uses TRBV5-4 with TRBJ2-7; weak D call: TRBD2 (7 bases). CDR3 sequence reads: CASSLEFGGLMDSYEQYF. The DNA of the CDR3 is TGTGCCAGCAGCCTGGAATTCGGGGGGCTTATGGATTCCTACGAGCAGTACTTC.